This T cell receptor beta chain was identified in a study of identical twins. Overall study results and limits: Memory repertoires lacked the insertion deficit that abundant cord blood beta clonotypes showed. Within beta out-of-frame sequences, the excess sharing observed between twins was weaker.

On this clonotype itself: Its target is unknown.

MiXCR, run by TCRdb on the 5' RACE reads, gives a single entry per CDR3 protein. The sample shows a few hundred thousand distinct CDR3 sequences, roughly a tenth of them seen only once. V was clipped by 1 base and J by 5 bases; unmatched bases: 7. In germline, CDR1 is DFQATT, CDR2 SNEGSKA (reference sequence). The CDR3 runs to 16 residues. V gene TRBV20-1 combines with J gene TRBJ2-3, with 12 bases fitting TRBD2. Sequenced input: memory T cells sorted from blood. This receptor was obtained from a man aged 50 or older in good health. The CDR3: CSARVPTSGRVDTQYF. The CDR3, as DNA: TGCAGTGCTAGAGTCCCGACTAGCGGGAGAGTAGATACGCAGTATTTT.